This TCR beta chain was observed in a study of metastatic and nonmetastatic thyroid tumors. Study context: Where malignant and benign thyroid patients were concerned, repertoires were compared across blood and tumor or nodule tissue. Findings and caveats of the study: Reported TCR beta diversity, measured in blood and tumor, was significantly higher for malignant thyroid tumors than for benign nodules.

Per the authors' pipeline: In papillary thyroid cancer, a distant-metastasis classifier was built using CDR3 differences across clinicopathological groups. TCRdb redid the clone calls on the PCR reads using MiXCR. TCRdb's processing, not the authors' own work, is the source of the V and J calls. The repertoire has roughly 53,000 clones, 20% to 25% of them found once; the top ten carry approximately 4%. This clone was seen at least ten times. Its antigen remains unknown. CDR1 DFQATT and CDR2 SNEGSKA come from the germline V gene (reference sequence). Deletions cut 6 bases from V and 0 bases from J, with 8 bases between. This CDR3 comprises 12 residues. None of the patients had undergone any treatment ahead of thyroid surgery.

The sequence came from a female donor with papillary thyroid cancer or a benign thyroid nodule (not recorded which). Some clones in this sample may be carry-over from other donors' samples. Sequencing input: blood. The V call is TRBV20-1, the J call TRBJ2-5, with D unclear. The CDR3 DNA reads as TGCAGTGCATGTTTGGACCAAGAGACCCAGTACTTC. Translating gives CSACLDQETQYF.